This T cell receptor beta chain was sequenced for a study of CD8+CD57+ T cells in acquired aplastic anemia. Study context: Across the sorted CD4+ and CD8+ cells, DNA amounts averaged 3.2 ug. Notes on the study in general: The number of CD8+ CDR3 sequences shared by patients and controls was roughly 31.

This clonotype was picked up a small number of times. As yet, its antigen is unknown. The CDR3 contains 16 residues. V gave up 5 bases and J gave up 3 bases, with 19 bases separating them. Germline V lookup: CDR1 MNHEY, CDR2 SMNVEV (reference sequence). Genomic DNA constituted the template upon which TCR beta VDJ and CDR3 profiling was performed. TCRdb used MiXCR to reprocess the reads, holding one entry per CDR3 protein. The sample records approximately 200,000 distinct CDR3 sequences, roughly 55% being singletons. This receptor was identified in a human donor in good health. V usage is TRBV27 and J usage is TRBJ1-1, with D uncertain. Sequenced sample: sorted CD4+, CD8+, or CD8+CD57+ T cells (not recorded which) from PBMCs. CDR3 DNA: TGTGCCAGCAGTCCGCAAACCCTAACAAAGGACACTGAAGCTTTCTTT. As protein: CASSPQTLTKDTEAFF.